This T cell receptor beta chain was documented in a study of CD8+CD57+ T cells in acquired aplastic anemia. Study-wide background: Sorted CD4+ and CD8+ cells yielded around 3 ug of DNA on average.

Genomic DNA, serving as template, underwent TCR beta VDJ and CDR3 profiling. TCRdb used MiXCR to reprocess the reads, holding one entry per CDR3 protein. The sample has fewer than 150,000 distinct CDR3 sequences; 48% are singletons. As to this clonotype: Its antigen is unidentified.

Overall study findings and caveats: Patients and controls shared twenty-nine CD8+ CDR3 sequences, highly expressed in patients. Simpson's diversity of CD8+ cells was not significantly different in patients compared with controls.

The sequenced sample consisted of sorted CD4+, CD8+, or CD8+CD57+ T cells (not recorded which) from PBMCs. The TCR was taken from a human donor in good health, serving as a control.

The DNA of the CDR3 is TGTGCCAGCAGGGAATTGGGCGGGGGGGAGCTGTTTTTT. It translates to CASRELGGGELFF. The rearrangement uses TRBV2 and TRBJ2-2, with TRBD2 as a possible D gene (5 bases). Germline values: CDR1 SNHLY, CDR2 FYNNEI. This CDR3 contains 13 residues. V shed 6 bases and J shed 8 bases, with 13 bases lying between them.